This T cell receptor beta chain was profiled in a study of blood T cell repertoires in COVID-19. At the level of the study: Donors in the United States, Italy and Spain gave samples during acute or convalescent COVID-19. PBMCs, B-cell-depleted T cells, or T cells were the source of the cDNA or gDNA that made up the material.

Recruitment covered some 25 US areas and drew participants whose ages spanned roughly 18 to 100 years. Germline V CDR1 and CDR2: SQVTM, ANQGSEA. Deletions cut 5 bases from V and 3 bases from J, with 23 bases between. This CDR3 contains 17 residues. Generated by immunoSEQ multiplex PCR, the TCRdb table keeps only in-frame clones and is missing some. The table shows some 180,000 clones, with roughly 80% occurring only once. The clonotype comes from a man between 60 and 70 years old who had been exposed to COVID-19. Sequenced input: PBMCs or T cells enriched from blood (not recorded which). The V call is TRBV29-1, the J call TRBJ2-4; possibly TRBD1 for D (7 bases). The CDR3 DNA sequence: TGCAGCGTTACGAAGGGTACGGGGGACAGATACAAAAACATTCAGTACTTC. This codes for CSVTKGTGDRYKNIQYF.